This TCR beta chain was captured by sequencing in a study of shared clonotypes between healthy human individuals (dated by TCRdb to between 2020 and 2021). About the investigation overall: Three men and two women, aged 18 to 49 years, made up the cohort. Per donor, three plates each were used for CD4 naive and CD4 memory, two for CD8 naive, and one for CD8 memory. Blood TCR repertoires of five healthy adults were deeply sequenced to estimate repertoire size and the extent of clonotype sharing between individuals. Libraries were prepared and TCR repertoires were sequenced by different laboratories using diverse techniques, in order to increase sequencing depth and limit assay-specific biases. Per donor, leukapheresis produced somewhere between about 0.85 and 9.5 billion PBMCs.

Using the deep immunoSEQ assay, multiplex PCR amplified TCR CDR3 regions from genomic DNA. For each cell subset, the extracted genomic DNA was distributed evenly across all wells of several immunoSEQ 96-well plates, and each plate served as one replicate. Each replicate PCR for sorted subsets received 200 ng genomic DNA, equal to roughly 30,000 T cell genomes. The purified libraries were quantified using a Qubit 3.0 fluorometer, sized with a Bioanalyzer 2100, and then quantified again using the KAPA Library Quantification kit. A separate single-read 150-cycle Illumina NextSeq 550 flow cell was used to sequence each immunoSEQ 96-well plate. On the study's bioinformatics: Because the immunoSEQ output held only junctional sequences and lacked quality scores, the filtering could not match the filtering applied to full-length reads. Sequences were annotated with PyIR, a Python wrapper for IgBLAST v1.9, and V/J genes and CDR3 were assigned using IMGT germline references. Reads with weak V/J assignments (E-value above 1e-6), missing CDR3, stop codons, out-of-frame junctions, or ambiguous translated residues were removed. V3J clonotypes were defined by identical inferred V gene, J gene, and CDR3 amino acid sequence. To compute the percentage overlap between repertoires, the number of shared unique clonotypes was divided by the size of the smaller repertoire. RTK rarefaction, the Chao1 estimator, and Recon v2.1 estimates of unobserved clonotypes were used to assess repertoire richness. For all TCRbeta clonotypes obtained by the gDNA method from a handful of donors, generation probabilities were computed with OLGA. Drawn from immuneACCESS, this table holds only the in-frame rearrangements with V and J called that TCRdb kept. Clones are partly lost; checked studies trace under half to an unresolved V gene and leave the rest unexplained. The V and J calls and clone size were taken over from that table, and D and trimming were inferred from the DNA. The sample includes some 1 million clones, with approximately 76% observed a single time. Of the sample, approximately 1.5% falls within the top ten clones.

In the germline V gene, CDR1 corresponds to SGHRS and CDR2 to YFSETQ. After removal of 3 bases from V and 5 bases from J, the junction retains 3 bases not matched to a gene. The CDR3 goes from the cysteine to the phenylalanine over 14 residues. The CDR3 DNA has 42 bases and is translated from base 1. Donors were healthy HIV-negative adults with no recently reported acute infections or vaccinations. Every donor was a Caucasian adult residing in Nashville, Tennessee, USA. Magnetic negative selection was used to enrich CD4+ T cells, after which naive cells were positively selected on CD45RA and the negative fraction became the memory subset. Blood was obtained by leukapheresis, after which PBMCs were separated by Ficoll-Histopaque density gradient centrifugation and cryopreserved in liquid nitrogen vapor phase. Purity and quantity of every magnetically sorted T cell population were checked by analytical flow cytometry. Genomic DNA was isolated from each sorted fraction and quantified by UV absorbance on a Nanodrop 2000c.

The paper as a whole reports these results and caveats: The genetic and exposure-history diversity represented was limited by the small number of donors. Pairwise subsampling led to the expectation that sequencing depth would affect the degree of clonotype sharing among donors. Higher generation probabilities were observed for clonotypes shared by all four sorted-subset donors than for non-shared clonotypes. Approximately 5% of naive CD4, 3.5% of naive CD8, about 2.1% of memory CD4, and around 0.4% of memory CD8 clonotypes were shared across a few donors. Larger estimated clonotype richness was generally found for naive subsets than for memory subsets. Incomplete sequencing was indicated by rarefaction of sorted-subset datasets, despite the large sequencing depth. Sampling was limited to blood, and TCR repertoires in tissue likely differ from TCR repertoires in blood.

Details on this clone: Its antigen has not been determined. No base quality values were provided; no much bigger clone lies one nucleotide off.

The chain links TRBV5-1 with TRBJ2-5, with 11 central nucleotides matching TRBD1. The TCR comes from a man in his late teens or twenties in good health. The source material was memory CD4+ T cells sorted from blood. This specimen's cell subset or site label, per the study, means: CD45RA-negative fraction. The CDR3 reads as follows: CASSSRDRGETQYF. The sequenced DNA: TGCGCCAGCAGCTCTCGGGACAGGGGGGAGACCCAGTACTTC.